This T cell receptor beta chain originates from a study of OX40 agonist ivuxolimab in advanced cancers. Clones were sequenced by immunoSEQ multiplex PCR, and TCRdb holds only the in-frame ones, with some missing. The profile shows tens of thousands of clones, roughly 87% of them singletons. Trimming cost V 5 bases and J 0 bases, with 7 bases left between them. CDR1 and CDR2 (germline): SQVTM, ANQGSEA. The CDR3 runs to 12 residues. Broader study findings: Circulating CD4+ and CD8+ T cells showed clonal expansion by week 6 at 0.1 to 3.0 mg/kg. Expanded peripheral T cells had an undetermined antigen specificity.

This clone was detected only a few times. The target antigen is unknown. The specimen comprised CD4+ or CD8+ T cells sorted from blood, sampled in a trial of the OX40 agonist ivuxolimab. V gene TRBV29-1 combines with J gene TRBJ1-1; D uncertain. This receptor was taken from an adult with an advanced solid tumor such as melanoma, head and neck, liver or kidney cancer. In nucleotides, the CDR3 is TGCAGCGTTCTGGCCATGAACACTGAAGCTTTCTTT. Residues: CSVLAMNTEAFF.